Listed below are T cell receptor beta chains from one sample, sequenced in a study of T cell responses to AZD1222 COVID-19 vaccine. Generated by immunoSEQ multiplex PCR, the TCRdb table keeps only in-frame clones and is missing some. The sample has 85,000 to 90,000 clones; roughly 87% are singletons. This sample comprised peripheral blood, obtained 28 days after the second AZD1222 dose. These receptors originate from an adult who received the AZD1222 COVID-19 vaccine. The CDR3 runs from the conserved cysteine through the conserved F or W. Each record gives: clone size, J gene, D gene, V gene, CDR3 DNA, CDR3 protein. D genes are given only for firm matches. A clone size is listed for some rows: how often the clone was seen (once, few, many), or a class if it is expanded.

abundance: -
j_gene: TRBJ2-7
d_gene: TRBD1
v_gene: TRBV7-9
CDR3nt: TGTGCCAGCAGCCTGTCAACCGGGACAGTTCGCTCCTACGAGCAGTACTTC
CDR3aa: CASSLSTGTVRSYEQYF

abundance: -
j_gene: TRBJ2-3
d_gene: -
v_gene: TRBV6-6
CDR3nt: TGTGCCAGCAAACTACCTCGGGGATCAGATACGCAGTATTTT
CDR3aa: CASKLPRGSDTQYF

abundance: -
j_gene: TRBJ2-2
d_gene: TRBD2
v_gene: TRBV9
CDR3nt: TGTGCCAGCAGCACCAAGCGGGGGGGCGTCGGGGAGCTGTTTTTT
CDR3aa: CASSTKRGGVGELFF

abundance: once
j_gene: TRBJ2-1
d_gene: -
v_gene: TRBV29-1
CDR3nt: TGCAGCGTTGACCGGACGGGAAGTAGCTCCTACAATGAGCAGTTCTTC
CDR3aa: CSVDRTGSSSYNEQFF

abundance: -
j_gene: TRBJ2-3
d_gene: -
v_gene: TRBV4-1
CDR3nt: TGCGCCAGCAGCCTCGAGGGACACGACTTCACAGATACGCAGTATTTT
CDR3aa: CASSLEGHDFTDTQYF

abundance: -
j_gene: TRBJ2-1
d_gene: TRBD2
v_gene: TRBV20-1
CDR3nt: TGCAGTGCTAGTCGGCTAGCGGGGACCCACAATGAGCAGTTCTTC
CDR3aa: CSASRLAGTHNEQFF

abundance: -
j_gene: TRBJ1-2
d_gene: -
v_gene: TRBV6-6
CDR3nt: TGTGCCAGCAACCATAGATCCAGGGTTATCGATGGCTACACCTTC
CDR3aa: CASNHRSRVIDGYTF

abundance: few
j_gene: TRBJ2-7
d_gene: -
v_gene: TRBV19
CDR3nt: TGTGCCAGTACTGCAAGGTTCGGTTACTACGAGCAGTACTTC
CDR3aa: CASTARFGYYEQYF

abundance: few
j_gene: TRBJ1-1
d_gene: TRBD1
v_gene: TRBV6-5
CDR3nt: TGTGCCAGCAGGCCCCGACAGGGCCGAAACACTGAAGCTTTCTTT
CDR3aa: CASRPRQGRNTEAFF

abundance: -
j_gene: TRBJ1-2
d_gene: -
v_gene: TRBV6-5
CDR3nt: TGTGCCAGCAGTTATGCCGAAAACTATGGCTACACCTTC
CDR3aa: CASSYAENYGYTF

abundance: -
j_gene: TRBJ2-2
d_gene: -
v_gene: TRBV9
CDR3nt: TGTGCCAGCAGCGTAGAGGCGAGAGGGGAGGTCACCGGGGAGCTGTTTTTT
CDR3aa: CASSVEARGEVTGELFF

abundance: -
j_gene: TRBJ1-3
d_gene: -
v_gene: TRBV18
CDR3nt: TGTGCCAGCTCACCAGCGTCCTACTCTGGAAACACCATATATTTT
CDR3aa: CASSPASYSGNTIYF

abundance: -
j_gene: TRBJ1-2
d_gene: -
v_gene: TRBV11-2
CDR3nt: TGTGCCAGCAGTTCCTACCAGACAACTAACTATGGCTACACCTTC
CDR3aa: CASSSYQTTNYGYTF

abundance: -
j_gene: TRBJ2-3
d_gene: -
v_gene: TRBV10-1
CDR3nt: TGCGCCAGCAGCAACGAGCTTTCGGGTACGCAGTATTTT
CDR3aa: CASSNELSGTQYF

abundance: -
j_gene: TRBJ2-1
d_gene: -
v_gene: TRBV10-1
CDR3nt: TGCGCCAGCAGTGAGGGGGCTCGAAGGGAGCAGTTCTTC
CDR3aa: CASSEGARREQFF

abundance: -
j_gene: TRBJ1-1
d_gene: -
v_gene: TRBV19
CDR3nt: TGTGCCAGTAGTGCGGACCGTGTTAAGGACACTGAAGCTTTCTTT
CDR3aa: CASSADRVKDTEAFF

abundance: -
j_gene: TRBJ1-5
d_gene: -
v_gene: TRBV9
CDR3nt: TGTGCCAGCAGCAGAGCCGGGACATTCAATCAGCCCCAGCATTTT
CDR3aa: CASSRAGTFNQPQHF

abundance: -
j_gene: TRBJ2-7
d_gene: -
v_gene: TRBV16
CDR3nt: TGTGCCAGCAGCCAATACCTGGGGACACCCTACGAGCAGTACTTC
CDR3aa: CASSQYLGTPYEQYF

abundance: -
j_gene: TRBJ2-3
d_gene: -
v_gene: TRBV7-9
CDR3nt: TGTGCCAGCAGCCCGATTCGTACCACACAAAACACAGATACGCAGTATTTT
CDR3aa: CASSPIRTTQNTDTQYF

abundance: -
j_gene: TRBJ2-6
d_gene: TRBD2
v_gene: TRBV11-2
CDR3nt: TGTGCCAGCAGCTTAGCCAGCGGGGCACTCTCTGGGGCCAACGTCCTGACTTTC
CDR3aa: CASSLASGALSGANVLTF

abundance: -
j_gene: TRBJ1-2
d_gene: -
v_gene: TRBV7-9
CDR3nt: TGTGCCAGCAGCGAGTTCGGGGCCACTAACTATGGCTACACCTTC
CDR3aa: CASSEFGATNYGYTF

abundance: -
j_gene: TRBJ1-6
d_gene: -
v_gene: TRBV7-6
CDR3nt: TGTGCCAGCAGCGTCGCGGAGGAACAGGGAAGTTGGAATTCACCCCTCCACTTT
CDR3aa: CASSVAEEQGSWNSPLHF

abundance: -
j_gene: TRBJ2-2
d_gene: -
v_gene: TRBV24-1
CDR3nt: TGTGCCACCAGTGAACCCACCGGGGAGCTGTTTTTT
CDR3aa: CATSEPTGELFF